What follows is one T cell receptor beta chain and its context. These data belong to a study of blood T cell repertoires in COVID-19. As processed by the authors: Reference gene primer amplification yielded estimated nucleated cell counts. Data came from immunoSEQ multiplex PCR; TCRdb stores just in-frame clones and leaves some out. That table is the source of V, J and clone size, and D and trimming were worked out from the DNA. Of roughly 150,000 clones listed, around 90% are singletons. The ends lost 4 bases at V and 8 bases at J; junction bases unmatched: 7. The CDR3 runs to 15 residues. Looked up from germline, CDR1 is SGDLS and CDR2 is YYNGEE.

This TCR derives from a human donor in a cohort sampled during active COVID-19. V and J are TRBV9 and TRBJ2-1, with 12 positions matching TRBD2. The source material was peripheral blood. Here the CDR3 DNA reads TGTGCCAGCAGCCCCCGACTAGCGGGAGCGGATGAGCAGTTCTTC. Its translation: CASSPRLAGADEQFF.